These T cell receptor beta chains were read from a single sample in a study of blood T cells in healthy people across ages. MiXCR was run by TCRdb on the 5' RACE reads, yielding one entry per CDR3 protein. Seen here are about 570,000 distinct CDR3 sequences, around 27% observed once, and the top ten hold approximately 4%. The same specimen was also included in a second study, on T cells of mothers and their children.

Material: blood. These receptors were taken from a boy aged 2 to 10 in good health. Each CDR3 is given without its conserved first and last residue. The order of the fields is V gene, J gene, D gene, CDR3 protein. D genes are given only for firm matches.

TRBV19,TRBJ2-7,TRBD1,ASSNNPGTGHEQY
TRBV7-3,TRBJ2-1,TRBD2,ASSNSGRIYNEQF
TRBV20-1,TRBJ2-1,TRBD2,SAMASGTGGQF
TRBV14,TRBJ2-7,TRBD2,ASSKWWKRDGRDYEQY
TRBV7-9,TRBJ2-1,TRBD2,ASSSLAGGSSYNEQF
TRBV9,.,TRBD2,ASSDYGRGLAVYEQY
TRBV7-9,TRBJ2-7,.,ASSQLGLSYEQY
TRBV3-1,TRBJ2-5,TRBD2,ASSLSSGGATQY
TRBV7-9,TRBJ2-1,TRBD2,ASSSPRTSGTSYNEQF
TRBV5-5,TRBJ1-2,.,ASRETGSFGYGYT
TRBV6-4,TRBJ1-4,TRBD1,ASRPGQGPPWEKLF
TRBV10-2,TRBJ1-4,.,ASNQGDEKLF
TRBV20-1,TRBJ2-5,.,SARDSLRETQY
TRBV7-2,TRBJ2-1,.,ASSFYSVDSYNEQF
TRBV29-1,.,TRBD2,SVDKPGLAGEQF
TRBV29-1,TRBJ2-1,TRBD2,SVEDSAGGHNEQF
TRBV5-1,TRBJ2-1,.,ASSWDTYNEQF
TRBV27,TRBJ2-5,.,ASSLNFRETQY
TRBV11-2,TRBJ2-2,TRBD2,ASSSLAGGAGELF
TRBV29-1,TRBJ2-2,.,SVGQGANTGELF
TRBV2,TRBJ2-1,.,ASLTGQNIYNEQF
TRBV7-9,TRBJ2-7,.,ASSRAGLAYEQY
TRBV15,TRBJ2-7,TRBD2,ATSSTSGVYEQY
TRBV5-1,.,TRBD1,ASSWTGMSSYEQY
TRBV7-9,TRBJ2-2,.,ASSLGGEWRTGELF
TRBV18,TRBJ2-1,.,ASSPQDGDDEQF
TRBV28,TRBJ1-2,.,ASRMAGRYGYT
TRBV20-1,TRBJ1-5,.,SASERGLTQPQH
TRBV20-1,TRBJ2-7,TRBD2,SASETSGGFSYEQY
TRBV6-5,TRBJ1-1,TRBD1,ASSYSSKGARNTEAF
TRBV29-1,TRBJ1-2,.,SVEEGRGYGYT
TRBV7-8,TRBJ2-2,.,ASSLEAAGAPKGELF
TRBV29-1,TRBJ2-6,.,SVDRPPGANVLT
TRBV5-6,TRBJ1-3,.,ASSRTDRTGNTIY
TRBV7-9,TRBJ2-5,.,ASSSEVETQY
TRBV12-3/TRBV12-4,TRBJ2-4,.,ASSLGGSKETKNIQY
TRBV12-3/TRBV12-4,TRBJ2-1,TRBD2,ASSLSSGGNEQF
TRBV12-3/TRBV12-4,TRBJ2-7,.,ASSFSWGKTYEQY
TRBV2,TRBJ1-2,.,ARQEENYGYT
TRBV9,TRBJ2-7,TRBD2,ASSVGASGISYEQY
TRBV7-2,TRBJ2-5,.,ASTRGGPAETQY
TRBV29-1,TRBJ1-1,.,SVVGAMNTEAF
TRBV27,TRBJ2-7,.,ASSLAQSSYHSYEQY
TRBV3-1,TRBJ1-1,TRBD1,ASSQLTGANTEAF
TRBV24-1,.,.,ATSDTNEQF
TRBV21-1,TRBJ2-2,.,ASSLEGGLAGGLNTGELF
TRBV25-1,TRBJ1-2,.,ASSEGGPRYYGYT
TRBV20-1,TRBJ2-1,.,SASGDYEQF
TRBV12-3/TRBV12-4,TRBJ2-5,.,ASRKGRGQETQY
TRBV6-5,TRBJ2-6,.,ASRRGGSGANVLT
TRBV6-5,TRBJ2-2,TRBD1,ASSRDSGELF
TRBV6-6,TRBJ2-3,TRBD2,ASKIAGGTDTQY
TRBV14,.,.,ASSQGDSLYEQY